These 19 T cell receptor beta chains came from one sample sequenced in a study of beta chain features in type 1 diabetes. The whole isolated RNA underwent reverse transcription, so sequencing captured expressed TCRB transcripts. The table came from immunoSEQ multiplex PCR; TCRdb's copy has only in-frame clones and leaves some out. The sample has more than 300,000 clones, roughly an eighth seen once. Material: naive CD4+ T cells from blood. The source of these receptors is a man between 18 and 29 years old in good health.

V and J are TRBV11-1 and TRBJ1-6; 8 nucleotides match TRBD1. CDR3 size: 16 residues. Trimming removed 1 base from V and 9 bases from J; junction bases left unmatched: 8. Germline CDR1 and CDR2: SGHAT and FQDESV (reference sequence). The CDR3 bases are TGTGCCAGCAGCTTAGGCGGACAGGGCCATACTTCACCCCTCCACTTT. Protein sequence: CASSLGGQGHTSPLHF.

V is TRBV5-1 and J is TRBJ1-1, with D unresolved. The CDR3 runs 14 residues. Trimming took off 0 bases at V and 1 base at J, with 7 bases between the two ends. The germline CDR1 and CDR2 sequences are SGHRS and YFSETQ. CDR3 loop: CASSLALSNTEAFF. In nucleotides, the CDR3 is TGCGCCAGCAGCTTGGCCTTGTCGAACACTGAAGCTTTCTTT.

A few counts support this clone. Mismatch with germline at one junction end may stem from a read error. The chain couples TRBV5-4 to TRBJ2-1, with a possible D match to TRBD2 (5 bases). The CDR3 runs to 16 residues. Germline values: CDR1 SGHNT, CDR2 YYREEE (reference sequence). The CDR3 here is CASSQEIGSSPNEQFF. CDR3 DNA sequence: TGCGCCAGCAGCCAAGAAATTGGGAGTAGTCCTAATGAGCAGTTCTTC. Looking up the rest from reference TRBV5-4 and TRBJ2-1 gives the full variable domain: ETGVTQSPTHLIKTRGQQVTLRCSSQSGHNTVSWYQQALGQGPQFIFQYYREEENGRGNFPPRFSGLQFPNYSSELNVNALELDDSALYLCASSQEIGSSPNEQFFGPGTRLTVL.

This clone was detected a few times. The CDR3 bases are TGTGCCACCAGCAGAGATGATTACATACGGGCCGGGACAGGGAACTACGAGCAGTACTTC. Translating gives CATSRDDYIRAGTGNYEQYF. This chain joins TRBV15 and TRBJ2-7; the match to TRBD1 covers 9 bases. Germline CDR1 and CDR2: LNHNV and YYDKDF (reference sequence). This CDR3 is built from 20 residues. Trimming cost V 0 bases and J 3 bases; bases outside gene matches: 18.

This clone came up a few times. The chain employs TRBV6-5 and TRBJ2-7, with D maybe TRBD1 (6 bases). The CDR3 spans 14 residues. Per the germline V gene, CDR1 is MNHEY and CDR2 is SVGAGI. The ends were cut back, 6 bases at V and 4 bases at J, with 16 bases in the middle. The CDR3 is CASSQGNRGYEQYF. In nucleotides, the CDR3 is TGTGCCAGCAGCCAGGGGAATCGAGGGTACGAGCAGTACTTC.

This clone has more than one count but fewer than ten. The chain couples TRBV4-3 to TRBJ2-7; 8 bases match TRBD1. The CDR3 is 17 amino acids. Germline V lookup: CDR1 LGHNA, CDR2 YSLEER. After removal of 2 bases from V and 1 base from J, the junction contained 10 bases not matched to a gene. In DNA, the CDR3 is TGCGCCAGCAGCCAAACCTCAGGGACAGGCCTTTCCTACGAGCAGTACTTC. Translating gives CASSQTSGTGLSYEQYF.

The V gene is TRBV4-3, the J gene TRBJ1-1; no firm D call. The CDR3 sequence is 15 residues long. V shed 1 base and J shed 1 base, with 10 bases lying between them. The germline gives CDR1 LGHNA, CDR2 YSLEER. DNA for the CDR3: TGCGCCAGCAGCCAAGGTCTAGTGAAGAACACTGAAGCTTTCTTT. This codes for CASSQGLVKNTEAFF.

J is TRBJ2-5 and V is TRBV19, with TRBD1 as a possible D gene (5 bases). V lost 2 bases, J lost 2 bases, and 9 bases lay in between. The CDR3 totals 14 residues. The germline gives CDR1 LNHDA, CDR2 SQIVND (reference sequence). The CDR3 loop is CASSIYQGQETQYF. The CDR3 bases are TGTGCCAGTAGTATATACCAGGGACAAGAGACCCAGTACTTC.

This clone was picked up a small number of times. The rearrangement links TRBV18 to TRBJ2-1; TRBD1 might be the D (5 bases). Deletions cut 1 base from V and 4 bases from J, with 11 bases between. CDR3 length equals 15 residues. Germline V gives CDR1 KGHSH, CDR2 LQKENI. The CDR3 here is CASSPLGQAYNEQFF. In DNA, the CDR3 is TGTGCCAGCTCACCACTGGGGCAGGCTTACAATGAGCAGTTCTTC.

This clone was counted a few times. The rearrangement joins TRBV6-5 to TRBJ2-4, with D perhaps matching TRBD2 (6 bases). Looked up from germline, CDR1 is MNHEY and CDR2 is SVGAGI. V dropped 6 bases and J dropped 9 bases, with 15 bases sitting between them. This CDR3 has 13 residues. The CDR3 reads CASSRGTGAIQYF. The CDR3 region has the DNA TGTGCCAGCAGCCGAGGGACGGGAGCCATTCAGTACTTC.

V and J are TRBV30 and TRBJ1-2; unclear D gene. Trimming took 0 bases from V and 4 from J, leaving 12 bases between them. Germline CDR1 reads GTSNPN; CDR2 reads SVGIG (reference sequence). CDR3 length equals 14 residues. The CDR3 region is CAWSVQIMSYGYTF. The CDR3 region has the DNA TGTGCCTGGAGTGTACAGATTATGAGCTATGGCTACACCTTC. The variable domain in full, completed from reference TRBV30 and TRBJ1-2, reads SQTIHQWPATLVQPVGSPLSLECTVEGTSNPNLYWYRQAAGRGLQLLFYSVGIGQISSEVPQNLSASRPQDRQFILSSKKLLLSDSGFYLCAWSVQIMSYGYTFGSGTRLTVV.

The chain joins TRBV6-5 to TRBJ2-7, with 10 bases lining up with TRBD2. J was trimmed by 2 bases and V by 5 bases; bases with no gene match: 6. Germline CDR1 reads MNHEY; CDR2 reads SVGAGI. The CDR3 sequence is 15 residues long. In DNA form, the CDR3 reads TGTGCCAGCAGTACAACTAGCGGGGCTACCTACGAGCAGTACTTC. It is translated as CASSTTSGATYEQYF.

Only a few counts were recorded for this clone. This chain links TRBV5-1 with TRBJ1-1; 7 bases are shared with TRBD1. Germline CDR1 reads SGHRS; CDR2 reads YFSETQ. V shed 0 bases and J 6 bases; nucleotides not matched to a gene: 2. The CDR3 sequence is 13 residues long. The CDR3 is CASSLAQGAEAFF. The CDR3, as DNA: TGCGCCAGCAGCTTGGCCCAGGGGGCTGAAGCTTTCTTT.

The chain links TRBV2 to TRBJ2-2, with TRBD1 matching over 8 bases. This CDR3 comprises 17 residues. V lost 4 bases and J lost 4; bases outside the gene matches: 11. Germline V gives CDR1 SNHLY, CDR2 FYNNEI. The CDR3 spells CASSAPDRAIGTGELFF. CDR3 coding DNA: TGTGCCAGCAGTGCCCCGGACAGGGCGATAGGCACCGGGGAGCTGTTTTTT.

A few counts support this clone. The chain is built from TRBV18 and TRBJ1-2, with TRBD1 as a possible D gene (6 bases). CDR3 size: 16 residues. Germline V gene sequence: CDR1 KGHSH, CDR2 LQKENI. V lost 6 bases to trimming and J lost 4 bases, with 21 bases between them. The CDR3 loop is CASSPTAGADTYGYTF. CDR3 DNA: TGTGCCAGCTCCCCTACGGCGGGGGCCGACACCTATGGCTACACCTTC. Complete variable domain (other parts from reference TRBV18 and TRBJ1-2): NAGVMQNPRHLVRRRGQEARLRCSPMKGHSHVYWYRQLPEEGLKFMVYLQKENIIDESGMPKERFSAEFPKEGPSILRIQQVVRGDSAAYFCASSPTAGADTYGYTFGSGTRLTVV.

This clone was counted between two and nine times. V usage is TRBV5-1 and J usage is TRBJ1-2; D is unclear. V lost 4 bases and J lost 4, with 11 bases in between. Germline V gene lookup returns CDR1 SGHRS and CDR2 YFSETQ. The CDR3 consists of 13 residues. As DNA, the CDR3 is TGCGCCAGCAGCCTGGTGGTGGCCTATGGCTACACCTTC. It codes for CASSLVVAYGYTF.

This clone has more than one count but fewer than ten. The rearrangement joins TRBV7-6 to TRBJ2-7; the D gene is possibly TRBD1 (5 bases). The CDR3 contains 14 residues. With 1 base removed from V and 4 bases from J, the gap between germline ends came to 11 bases. The germline CDR1 and CDR2 sequences are SGHVS and FNYEAQ. The CDR3 is CASSLVQGSYEQYF. The CDR3 nucleotides read TGTGCCAGCAGCTTAGTGCAGGGCTCTTACGAGCAGTACTTC. The whole variable domain, remainder taken from reference TRBV7-6 and TRBJ2-7, is GAGVSQSPRYKVTKRGQDVALRCDPISGHVSLYWYRQALGQGPEFLTYFNYEAQQDKSGLPNDRFSAERPEGSISTLTIQRTEQRDSAMYRCASSLVQGSYEQYFGPGTRLTVT.

This clone was found a few times. The chain joins TRBV15 to TRBJ2-7; a possible D gene is TRBD2 (6 bases). The germline CDR1 and CDR2 sequences are LNHNV and YYDKDF (reference sequence). The CDR3 contains 15 residues. With 6 bases removed from V and 4 bases from J, the gap between germline ends came to 19 bases. This chain's CDR3 is CATRSRTGAGYEQYF. The CDR3 DNA sequence: TGTGCCACCAGGTCTCGCACGGGAGCCGGGTACGAGCAGTACTTC.

This clone was observed a handful of times. J is TRBJ2-3 and V is TRBV30, with D unresolved. CDR1 and CDR2 (germline): GTSNPN, SVGIG (reference sequence). The CDR3 loop spans 14 amino acids. V was clipped by 8 bases and J by 4 bases, with 19 bases between them. In nucleotides, the CDR3 is TGTGCCCGAAGTTTGGAGTATGACTCAGATACGCAGTATTTT. Translated: CARSLEYDSDTQYF.